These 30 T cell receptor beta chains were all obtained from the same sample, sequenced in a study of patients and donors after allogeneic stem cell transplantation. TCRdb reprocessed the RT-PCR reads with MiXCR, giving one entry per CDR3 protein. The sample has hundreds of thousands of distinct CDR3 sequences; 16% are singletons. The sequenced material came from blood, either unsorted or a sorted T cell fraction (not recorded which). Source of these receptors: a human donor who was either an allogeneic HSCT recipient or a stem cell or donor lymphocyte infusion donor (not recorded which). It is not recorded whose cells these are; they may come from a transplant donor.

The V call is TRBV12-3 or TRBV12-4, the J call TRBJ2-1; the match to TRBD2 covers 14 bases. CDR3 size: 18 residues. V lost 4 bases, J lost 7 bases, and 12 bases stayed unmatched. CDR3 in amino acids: CASSSAHGTSGRANEQFF. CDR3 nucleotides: TGTGCCAGCAGTTCAGCCCATGGGACTAGCGGGAGAGCAAATGAGCAGTTCTTC.

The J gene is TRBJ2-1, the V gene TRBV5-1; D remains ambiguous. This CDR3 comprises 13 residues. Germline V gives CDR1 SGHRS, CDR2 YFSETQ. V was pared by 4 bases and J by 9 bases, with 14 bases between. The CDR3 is CASSLQGPREQFF. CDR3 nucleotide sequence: TGCGCCAGCAGCCTACAAGGACCTCGTGAGCAGTTCTTC.

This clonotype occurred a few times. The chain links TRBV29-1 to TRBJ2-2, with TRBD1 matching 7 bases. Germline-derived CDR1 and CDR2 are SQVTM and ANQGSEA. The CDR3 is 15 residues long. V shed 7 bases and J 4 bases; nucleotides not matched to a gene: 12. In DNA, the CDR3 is TGCAGCGCCGAAAGACAGGGACGAAGCACCGGGGAGCTGTTTTTT. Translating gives CSAERQGRSTGELFF.

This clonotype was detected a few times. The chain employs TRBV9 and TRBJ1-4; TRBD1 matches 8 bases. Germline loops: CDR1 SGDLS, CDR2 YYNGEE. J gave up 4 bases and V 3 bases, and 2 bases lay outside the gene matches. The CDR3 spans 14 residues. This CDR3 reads CASSGTGSNEKLFF. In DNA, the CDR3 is TGTGCCAGCAGCGGGACAGGGAGTAATGAAAAACTGTTTTTT.

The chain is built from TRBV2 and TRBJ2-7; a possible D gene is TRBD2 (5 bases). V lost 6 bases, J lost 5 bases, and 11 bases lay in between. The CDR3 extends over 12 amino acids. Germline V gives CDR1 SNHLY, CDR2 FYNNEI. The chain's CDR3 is CASRATGNEQYF. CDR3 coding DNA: TGTGCCAGCAGGGCCACCGGGAACGAGCAGTACTTC.

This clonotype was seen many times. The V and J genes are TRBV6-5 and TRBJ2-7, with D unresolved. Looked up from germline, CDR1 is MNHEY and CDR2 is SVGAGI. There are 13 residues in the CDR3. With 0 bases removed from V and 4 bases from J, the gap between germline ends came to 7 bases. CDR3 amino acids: CASSYSVGYEQYF. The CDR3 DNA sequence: TGTGCCAGCAGTTACTCTGTAGGGTACGAGCAGTACTTC.

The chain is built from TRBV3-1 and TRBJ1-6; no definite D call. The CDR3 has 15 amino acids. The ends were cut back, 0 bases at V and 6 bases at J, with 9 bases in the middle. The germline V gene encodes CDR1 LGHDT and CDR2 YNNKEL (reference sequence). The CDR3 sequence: CASSQDRMPNSPLHF. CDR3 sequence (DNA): TGTGCCAGCAGCCAAGATCGTATGCCTAATTCACCCCTCCACTTT.

The CDR3 bases are TGTGCCAGCAGTTACTCAGGGACATATAAAAACTACGAGCAGTACTTC. This codes for CASSYSGTYKNYEQYF. The chain carries TRBV6-5 and TRBJ2-7; tentatively, D is TRBD1 (6 bases). Trimming cost V 0 bases and J 3 bases, with 15 bases left between them. CDR1 is MNHEY and CDR2 is SVGAGI in the germline V gene. The length of the CDR3 is 16 residues.

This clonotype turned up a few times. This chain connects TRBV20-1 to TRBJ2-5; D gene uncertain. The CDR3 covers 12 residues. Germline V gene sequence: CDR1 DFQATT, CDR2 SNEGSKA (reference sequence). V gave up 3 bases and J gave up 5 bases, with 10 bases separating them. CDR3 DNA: TGCAGTGCTAGCCCCAAGAGGGAGACCCAGTACTTC. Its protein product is CSASPKRETQYF.

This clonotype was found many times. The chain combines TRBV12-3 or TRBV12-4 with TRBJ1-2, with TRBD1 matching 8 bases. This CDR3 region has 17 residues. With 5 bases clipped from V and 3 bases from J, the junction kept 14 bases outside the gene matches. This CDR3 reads CASSPDRRTGHDYGYTF. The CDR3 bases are TGTGCCAGCAGTCCCGACAGACGGACAGGGCACGACTATGGCTACACCTTC.

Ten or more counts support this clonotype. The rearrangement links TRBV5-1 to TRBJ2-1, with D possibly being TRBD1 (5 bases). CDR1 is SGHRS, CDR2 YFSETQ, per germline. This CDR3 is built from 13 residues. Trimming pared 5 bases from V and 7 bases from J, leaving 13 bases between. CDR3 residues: CASSRGLGNEQFF. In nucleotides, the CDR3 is TGCGCCAGCAGTAGGGGATTGGGGAATGAGCAGTTCTTC.

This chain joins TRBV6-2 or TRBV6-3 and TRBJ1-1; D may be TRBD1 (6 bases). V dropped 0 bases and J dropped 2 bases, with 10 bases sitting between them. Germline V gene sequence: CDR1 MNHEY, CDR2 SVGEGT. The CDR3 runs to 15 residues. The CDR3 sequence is CASSYSSGGNTEAFF. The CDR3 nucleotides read TGTGCCAGCAGTTACTCGAGCGGGGGCAACACTGAAGCTTTCTTT.

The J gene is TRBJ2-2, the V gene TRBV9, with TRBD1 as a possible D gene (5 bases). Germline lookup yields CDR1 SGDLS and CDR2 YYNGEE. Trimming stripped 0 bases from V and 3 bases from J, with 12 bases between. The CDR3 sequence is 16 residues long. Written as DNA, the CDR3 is TGTGCCAGCAGCGTAGTGGGCAGGGCGTACACCGGGGAGCTGTTTTTT. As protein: CASSVVGRAYTGELFF.

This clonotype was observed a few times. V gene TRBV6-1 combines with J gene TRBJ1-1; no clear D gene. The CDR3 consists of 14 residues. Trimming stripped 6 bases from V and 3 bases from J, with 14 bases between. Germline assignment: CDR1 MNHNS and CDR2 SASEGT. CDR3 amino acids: CASSSDERYTEAFF. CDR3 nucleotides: TGTGCCAGCAGCTCGGACGAAAGATACACTGAAGCTTTCTTT.

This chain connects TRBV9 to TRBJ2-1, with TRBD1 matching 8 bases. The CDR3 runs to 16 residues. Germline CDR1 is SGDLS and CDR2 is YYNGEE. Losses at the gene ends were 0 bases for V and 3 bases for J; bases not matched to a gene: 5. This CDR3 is CASSVERTGNYNEQFF. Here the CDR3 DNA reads TGTGCCAGCAGCGTAGAAAGGACAGGGAACTACAATGAGCAGTTCTTC.

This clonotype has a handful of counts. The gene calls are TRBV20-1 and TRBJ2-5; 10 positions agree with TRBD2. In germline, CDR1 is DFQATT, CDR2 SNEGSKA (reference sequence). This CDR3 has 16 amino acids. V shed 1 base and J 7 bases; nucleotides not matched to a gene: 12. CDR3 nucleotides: TGCAGTGCTAGAGTTTCAGGAGCGGGAGGGCCGGGGACCCAGTACTTC. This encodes CSARVSGAGGPGTQYF.

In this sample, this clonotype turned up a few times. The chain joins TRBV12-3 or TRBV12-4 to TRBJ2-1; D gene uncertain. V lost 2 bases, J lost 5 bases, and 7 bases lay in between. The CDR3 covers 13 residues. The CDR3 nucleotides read TGTGCCAGCAGTTTATGGCAGGACAATGAGCAGTTCTTC. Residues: CASSLWQDNEQFF.

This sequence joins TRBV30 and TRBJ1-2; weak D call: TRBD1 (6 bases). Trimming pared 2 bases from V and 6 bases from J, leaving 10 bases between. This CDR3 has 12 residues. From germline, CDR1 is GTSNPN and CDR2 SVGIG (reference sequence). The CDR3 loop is CAWSSGGHGYTF. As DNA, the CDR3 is TGTGCCTGGAGTTCTGGGGGCCATGGCTACACCTTC.

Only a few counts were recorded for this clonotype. CDR3 amino acids: CASSLERATSSYEQYF. In DNA, the CDR3 is TGCGCCAGCAGCTTGGAGAGGGCTACGAGCTCCTACGAGCAGTACTTC. The chain has TRBV5-1 and TRBJ2-7; weak D call: TRBD2 (5 bases). This CDR3 comprises 16 residues. Germline loops: CDR1 SGHRS, CDR2 YFSETQ. Trimming shortened V by 0 bases and J by 0 bases, and 13 bases separated the two germline ends.

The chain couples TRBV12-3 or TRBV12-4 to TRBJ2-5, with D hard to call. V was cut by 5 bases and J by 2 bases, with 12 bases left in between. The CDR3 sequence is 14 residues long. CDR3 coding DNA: TGTGCCAGCAGTCCCCTCCTCAGGCAAGAGACCCAGTACTTC. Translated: CASSPLLRQETQYF.

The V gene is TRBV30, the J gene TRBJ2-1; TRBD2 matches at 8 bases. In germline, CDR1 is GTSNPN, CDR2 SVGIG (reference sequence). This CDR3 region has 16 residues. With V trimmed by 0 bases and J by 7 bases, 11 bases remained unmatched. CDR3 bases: TGTGCCTGGAGTGTTGGGACCGGGAGGGCCCGGAATGAGCAGTTCTTC. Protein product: CAWSVGTGRARNEQFF. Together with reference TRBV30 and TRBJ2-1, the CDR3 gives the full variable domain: SQTIHQWPATLVQPVGSPLSLECTVEGTSNPNLYWYRQAAGRGLQLLFYSVGIGQISSEVPQNLSASRPQDRQFILSSKKLLLSDSGFYLCAWSVGTGRARNEQFFGPGTRLTVL.

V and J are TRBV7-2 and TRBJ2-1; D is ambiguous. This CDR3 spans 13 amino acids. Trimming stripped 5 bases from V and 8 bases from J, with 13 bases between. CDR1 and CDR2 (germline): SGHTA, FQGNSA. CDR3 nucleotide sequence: TGTGCCAGCAGCCGTATTCGGCGGTATGAGCAGTTCTTC. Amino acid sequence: CASSRIRRYEQFF.

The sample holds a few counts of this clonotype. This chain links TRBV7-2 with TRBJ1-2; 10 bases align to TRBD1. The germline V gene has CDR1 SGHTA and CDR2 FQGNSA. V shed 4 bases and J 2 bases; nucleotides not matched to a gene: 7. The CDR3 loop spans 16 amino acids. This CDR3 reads CASSYPTGGSNYGYTF. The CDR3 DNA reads TGTGCCAGCAGCTACCCGACAGGGGGCTCCAACTATGGCTACACCTTC.

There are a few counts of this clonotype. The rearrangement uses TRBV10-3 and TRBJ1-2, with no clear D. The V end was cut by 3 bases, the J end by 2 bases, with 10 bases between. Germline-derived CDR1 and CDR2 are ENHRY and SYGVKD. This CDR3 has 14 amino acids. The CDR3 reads CAISDVGRNYGYTF. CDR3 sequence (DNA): TGTGCCATCAGTGATGTCGGCCGCAACTATGGCTACACCTTC.

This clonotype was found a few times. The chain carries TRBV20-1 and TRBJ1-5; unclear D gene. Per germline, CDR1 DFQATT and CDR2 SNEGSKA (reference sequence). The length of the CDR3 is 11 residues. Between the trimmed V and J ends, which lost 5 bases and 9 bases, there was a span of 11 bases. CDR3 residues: CSASHGRPQHF. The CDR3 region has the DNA TGCAGTGCTTCCCACGGGAGGCCCCAGCATTTT.

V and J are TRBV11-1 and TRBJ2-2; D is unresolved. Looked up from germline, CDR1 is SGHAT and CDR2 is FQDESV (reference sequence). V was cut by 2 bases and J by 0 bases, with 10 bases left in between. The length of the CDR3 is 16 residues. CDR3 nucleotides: TGTGCCAGCAGCTTATGGCAGGCGGCGAACACCGGGGAGCTGTTTTTT. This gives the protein CASSLWQAANTGELFF.

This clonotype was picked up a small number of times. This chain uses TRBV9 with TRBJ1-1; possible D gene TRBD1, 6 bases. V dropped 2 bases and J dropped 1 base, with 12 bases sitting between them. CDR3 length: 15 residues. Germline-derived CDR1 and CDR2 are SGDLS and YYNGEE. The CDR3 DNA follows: TGTGCCAGCAGCGTTTTTAACAGGGCGAACACTGAAGCTTTCTTT. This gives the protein CASSVFNRANTEAFF.

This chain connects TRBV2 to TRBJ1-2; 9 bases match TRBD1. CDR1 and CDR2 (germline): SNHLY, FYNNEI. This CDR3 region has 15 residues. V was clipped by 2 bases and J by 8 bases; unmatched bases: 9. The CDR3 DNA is TGTGCCAGCAGTGAAATGGACAGGGGTCCGCAGGGCTACACCTTC. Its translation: CASSEMDRGPQGYTF.

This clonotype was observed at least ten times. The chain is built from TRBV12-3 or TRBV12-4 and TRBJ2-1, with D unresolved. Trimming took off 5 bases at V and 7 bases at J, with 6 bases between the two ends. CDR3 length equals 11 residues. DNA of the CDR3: TGTGCCAGCAGTCCCATGAATGAGCAGTTCTTC. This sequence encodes CASSPMNEQFF.

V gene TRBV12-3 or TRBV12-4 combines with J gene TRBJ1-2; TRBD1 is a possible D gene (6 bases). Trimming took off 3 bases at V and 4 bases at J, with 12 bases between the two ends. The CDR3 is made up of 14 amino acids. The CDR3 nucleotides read TGTGCCAGCAGTTTTGGGGGGCGCGTCTATGGCTACACCTTC. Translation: CASSFGGRVYGYTF.